These 6 T cell receptor beta chains originate from one sample sequenced in a study of T cells in Graves' hyperthyroidism and ophthalmopathy. Using RNA transcripts as the source, TCR beta CDR3 regions were amplified. HTBI primers were the set used in a first-round RT-PCR of the TCR CDR3. One entry per CDR3 protein, called by TCRdb with MiXCR from the multiplex PCR reads. The top ten clones hold over 40% of a sample with roughly 300,000 distinct CDR3 sequences, around 23% of them seen once. The sequenced material came from blood. Source of these receptors: a woman aged 45-65 years with Graves' hyperthyroidism.

This clonotype was counted at least ten times. V gene TRBV12-3 or TRBV12-4 combines with J gene TRBJ2-6; TRBD1 aligns across 10 bases. The CDR3 has 16 amino acids. V lost 5 bases to trimming and J lost 2 bases; unmatched junction nucleotides: 3. The CDR3 sequence: CASSPGQGPGANVLTF. The CDR3, as DNA: TGTGCCAGCAGTCCGGGACAGGGGCCTGGGGCCAACGTCCTGACTTTC.

There are many counts of this clonotype. The rearrangement links TRBV2 to TRBJ2-3, with 9 bases matching TRBD2. Per the germline V gene, CDR1 is SNHLY and CDR2 is FYNNEI. V shed 5 bases and J 2 bases; nucleotides not matched to a gene: 8. CDR3 size: 16 residues. CDR3 protein: CASSSRLADLTDTQYF. DNA of the CDR3: TGTGCCAGCAGTTCCCGACTAGCGGATCTCACAGATACGCAGTATTTT.

This clonotype has a count of ten or more. The chain has TRBV6-9 and TRBJ2-3; 7 positions match TRBD2. CDR3 length equals 20 residues. Germline lookup yields CDR1 MNHGY and CDR2 SVAAGI. V shed 0 bases and J 0 bases; nucleotides not matched to a gene: 15. The CDR3 loop is CASSYSSGVDGLQSTDTQYF. The CDR3 coding sequence is TGTGCCAGCAGTTATTCGAGCGGGGTGGACGGACTTCAGAGCACAGATACGCAGTATTTT.

The chain employs TRBV27 and TRBJ2-7; TRBD2 matches at 7 bases. Trimming removed 0 bases from V and 5 bases from J; junction bases left unmatched: 4. From germline, CDR1 is MNHEY and CDR2 SMNVEV (reference sequence). The CDR3 loop spans 14 amino acids. CDR3 amino acids: CASSLSRGTHEQYF. For the CDR3, the DNA is TGTGCCAGCAGTTTATCGCGGGGGACCCACGAGCAGTACTTC.

This clonotype was counted only a few times. Its ends do not fully match the called genes, so a read error is possible. J is TRBJ1-3 and V is TRBV18, with D maybe TRBD1 (6 bases). The CDR3 consists of 16 residues. The germline CDR1 and CDR2 sequences are KGHSH and LQKENI. The CDR3 nucleotides are TGTGCCAGCTCACCACCTCCGACAGGACTGAAAAACACCGTATATTTT. Protein: CASSPPPTGLKNTVYF.

With respect to this clonotype: It may be a read error: a sequence one base away is much more abundant. J is TRBJ1-2 and V is TRBV5-1; D is unclear. The CDR3 is 13 amino acids. The germline gives CDR1 SGHRS, CDR2 YFSETQ. The ends were cut back, 4 bases at V and 4 bases at J, with 11 bases in the middle. The CDR3 reads CASSAVDGYGYTF. Here the CDR3 DNA reads TGCGCCAGCAGCGCGGTGGACGGCTATGGCTACACCTTC.